This entry lists 30 T cell receptor beta chains sequenced from one sample in a study of T cell responses to AZD1222 COVID-19 vaccine. TCRdb keeps only in-frame clones here, not all; method: immunoSEQ multiplex PCR. The top ten hold 6% to 7% of the sample, which has 46,000 or so clones, 60% to 85% seen once. Sequenced material: peripheral blood, taken on day 0 of AZD1222 vaccination. Receptor source: an adult in good health.

The chain has TRBV3-1 (or the pseudogene TRBV3-2) and TRBJ1-3; D gene uncertain. The CDR3 is 15 amino acids. The germline V gene encodes CDR1 LGHDT and CDR2 YNNKEL (reference sequence). V was pared by 2 bases and J by 0 bases, with 8 bases between. CDR3 DNA sequence: TGTGCCAGCAGCCAACGGCAGAGCTCTGGAAACACCATATATTTT. This codes for CASSQRQSSGNTIYF.

This chain joins TRBV28 and TRBJ1-6; 8 nucleotides line up with TRBD1. Germline CDR1 is MDHEN and CDR2 is SYDVKM. J gave up 1 base and V 2 bases, and 7 bases lay outside the gene matches. CDR3 length: 18 residues. The CDR3 DNA sequence: TGTGCCAGCAGTTTAAGGCGGACAGGGTCGTCCTATAATTCACCCCTCCACTTT. This sequence encodes CASSLRRTGSSYNSPLHF. The variable domain in full, completed from reference TRBV28 and TRBJ1-6, reads DVKVTQSSRYLVKRTGEKVFLECVQDMDHENMFWYRQDPGLGLRLIYFSYDVKMKEKGDIPEGYSVSREKKERFSLILESASTNQTSMYLCASSLRRTGSSYNSPLHFGNGTRLTVT.

The chain couples TRBV2 to TRBJ1-2, with TRBD1 matching over 8 bases. With V trimmed by 6 bases and J by 6 bases, 6 bases remained unmatched. This CDR3 comprises 13 residues. Germline-derived CDR1 and CDR2 are SNHLY and FYNNEI. The CDR3 spells CASRFTGGDGYTF. Written as DNA, the CDR3 is TGTGCCAGCAGATTCACAGGGGGTGATGGCTACACCTTC.

As DNA, the CDR3 is TGCGCCAGCAGTCCACGGACAGGGAATACGCAGTATTTT. Translated: CASSPRTGNTQYF. This sequence joins TRBV10-1 and TRBJ2-3; 8 bases match TRBD1. CDR3 length: 13 residues. CDR1 is WNHNN, CDR2 SYGVQD, per germline (reference sequence). V was pared by 5 bases and J by 7 bases, with 5 bases of the junction left unmatched.

The genes are TRBV6-5 and TRBJ2-7, with a weak D call TRBD2 (5 bases). CDR3 length: 15 amino acids. V lost 6 bases and J 0 bases, leaving 15 bases between the germline ends. Germline loops: CDR1 MNHEY, CDR2 SVGAGI. The CDR3 sequence is CASSPGLLSSYEQYF. The CDR3 DNA is TGTGCCAGCAGCCCCGGACTTCTGAGCTCCTACGAGCAGTACTTC.

J is TRBJ1-1 and V is TRBV6-6, with 10 bases that match TRBD1. CDR1 is MNHNY and CDR2 is SVGAGI in the germline V gene (reference sequence). V trimming: 0 bases; J trimming: 6 bases; junction bases outside the gene matches: 7. CDR3 length: 16 residues. The CDR3 region has the DNA TGTGCCAGCAGTTACTCTCCGGGGACAGGGGTCCCTGAAGCTTTCTTT. Encoded protein: CASSYSPGTGVPEAFF.

This clone has just a few counts. The genes are TRBV28 and TRBJ1-3; possible D gene TRBD1, 5 bases. Germline CDR1 and CDR2: MDHEN and SYDVKM. Trimming removed 3 bases at V and 0 bases at J, with 9 bases between. The CDR3 runs to 15 residues. DNA for the CDR3: TGTGCCAGCAGTTTCGGAGACAGCTCTGGAAACACCATATATTTT. The encoded protein is CASSFGDSSGNTIYF.

The chain has TRBV19 and TRBJ2-1; 7 bases align to TRBD1. Germline V gene data show CDR1 as LNHDA and CDR2 as SQIVND (reference sequence). The V segment lost 6 bases and the J segment 5 bases; nucleotides outside the gene matches: 10. The CDR3 spans 15 residues. The CDR3 nucleotides are TGTGCCAGTAGCCGAGGGGGCGTTTCGAACAATGAGCAGTTCTTC. The encoded protein is CASSRGGVSNNEQFF.

The rearrangement uses TRBV5-6 and TRBJ1-3; D gene ambiguous. The germline V gene encodes CDR1 SGHDT and CDR2 YYEEEE. The CDR3 runs to 13 residues. Between the trimmed V and J ends, which lost 5 bases and 0 bases, there was a span of 6 bases. CDR3 residues: CASRQLSGNTIYF. The CDR3, as DNA: TGTGCCAGCAGGCAGCTCTCTGGAAACACCATATATTTT. Full variable domain (remainder filled in from reference TRBV5-6 and TRBJ1-3): DAGVTQSPTHLIKTRGQQVTLRCSPKSGHDTVSWYQQALGQGPQFIFQYYEEEERQRGNFPDRFSGHQFPNYSSELNVNALLLGDSALYLCASRQLSGNTIYFGEGSWLTVV.

This sequence joins TRBV7-9 and TRBJ1-5; weak D call: TRBD1 (6 bases). The CDR3 totals 13 residues. V gave up 5 bases and J gave up 6 bases, with 11 bases separating them. Germline V lookup: CDR1 SEHNR, CDR2 FQNEAQ (reference sequence). Here the CDR3 reads CASSPGEVQPQHF. The CDR3 DNA is TGTGCCAGCAGCCCAGGGGAGGTTCAGCCCCAGCATTTT.

This clone was recorded a few times. V usage is TRBV13 and J usage is TRBJ1-2, with 8 nucleotides matching TRBD1. Germline V gives CDR1 PRHDT, CDR2 FYEKMQ (reference sequence). CDR3 length equals 14 residues. After removal of 3 bases from V and 4 bases from J, the junction contained 4 bases not matched to a gene. CDR3 loop: CASSFQDRAYGYTF. The CDR3 region has the DNA TGTGCCAGCAGCTTCCAGGACAGGGCCTATGGCTACACCTTC.

This clone was observed a single time. CDR3 in amino acids: CASSIRTAPSYNEQFF. Written as DNA, the CDR3 is TGTGCCAGCAGTATCCGGACTGCCCCCTCCTACAATGAGCAGTTCTTC. The chain couples TRBV28 to TRBJ2-1, with a weak D call TRBD2 (5 bases). The germline CDR1 and CDR2 sequences are MDHEN and SYDVKM. V was cut by 5 bases and J by 0 bases, with 14 bases left in between. CDR3 length: 16 amino acids.

The chain combines TRBV24-1 with TRBJ2-2; no reliable D call. The ends were cut back, 7 bases at V and 1 base at J, with 9 bases in the middle. This CDR3 is 14 amino acids long. The germline gives CDR1 KGHDR, CDR2 SFDVKD. CDR3 bases: TGTGCCACCAGCCCCTCGAAGAACACCGGGGAGCTGTTTTTT. Amino acids: CATSPSKNTGELFF.

DNA of the CDR3: TGTGCCAGCAGCTTGGATGGACCCAGCTCTGGGGCCAACGTCCTGACTTTC. As protein: CASSLDGPSSGANVLTF. J is TRBJ2-6 and V is TRBV5-4; no clear D gene. The CDR3 is made up of 17 amino acids. Trimming took off 0 bases at V and 0 bases at J, with 10 bases between the two ends. Germline CDR1 is SGHNT and CDR2 is YYREEE (reference sequence).

This clone is medium-sized (0.01 to 0.1%) in the sample. The chain is built from TRBV6-5 and TRBJ1-1; no reliable D call. The CDR3 consists of 12 residues. Germline loops: CDR1 MNHEY, CDR2 SVGAGI. Trimming cost V 0 bases and J 6 bases, with 5 bases left between them. CDR3 sequence (DNA): TGTGCCAGCAGTTACTCGGGCTCTGAAGCTTTCTTT. Translation gives CASSYSGSEAFF.

The chain carries TRBV5-1 and TRBJ2-1; either TRBD1 or TRBD2 may supply D (6 bases each). Germline CDR1 is SGHRS and CDR2 is YFSETQ. The ends were cut back, 4 bases at V and 4 bases at J, with 15 bases in the middle. The CDR3 runs 15 residues. The CDR3 spells CASSPGVGGYNEQFF. The CDR3 DNA sequence: TGCGCCAGCAGCCCCGGGGTAGGGGGGTACAATGAGCAGTTCTTC.

The chain uses TRBV3-1 (or the pseudogene TRBV3-2) and TRBJ2-3; D ambiguous. CDR3 length equals 15 residues. Germline-derived CDR1 and CDR2 are LGHDT and YNNKEL (reference sequence). The germline V and J ends were trimmed by 0 bases and 0 bases, with 7 bases remaining between them. The CDR3 DNA is TGTGCCAGCAGCCAAGATTGGATTAGCACAGATACGCAGTATTTT. Protein sequence: CASSQDWISTDTQYF.

A remark on this clone: The DNA is left out, because the CDR3 cannot be placed on it with certainty; the CDR3 is given as TCRdb lists it. This sequence joins TRBV7-9 and TRBJ2-5; the table's TRBD1 call for D was not verified on the DNA. Germline V gene lookup returns CDR1 SEHNR and CDR2 FQNEAQ (reference sequence). The CDR3 is 17 residues long, counting both termini. CDR3 protein: CASSLYISAGLQETQYF.

The chain combines TRBV6-5 with TRBJ1-2, with a weak D call TRBD1 (6 bases). Trimming took 7 bases from V and 6 from J, leaving 18 bases between them. Germline values: CDR1 MNHEY, CDR2 SVGAGI. The CDR3 runs 14 residues. CDR3 residues: CASTLTGGGDGYTF. The CDR3 bases are TGTGCCAGCACCCTGACAGGTGGTGGAGATGGCTACACCTTC.

The V gene is TRBV2, the J gene TRBJ2-2, with D possibly TRBD2 on 5 matching bases. This CDR3 contains 13 residues. Deletions cut 3 bases from V and 8 bases from J, with 10 bases between. Germline CDR1 and CDR2: SNHLY and FYNNEI. The CDR3 DNA follows: TGTGCCAGCAGTGAGGAGGTCTCGGGGGAGCTGTTTTTT. Translating gives CASSEEVSGELFF.

The J gene is TRBJ1-2, the V gene TRBV15; 7 bases fit TRBD1. The germline gives CDR1 LNHNV, CDR2 YYDKDF (reference sequence). The junction had 9 bases not matched to a gene; V was cut back by 3 bases and J by 5 bases. The CDR3 covers 15 residues. In DNA form, the CDR3 reads TGTGCCACCAGCAGGACACAGGGGCCTGTATATGGCTACACCTTC. It encodes CATSRTQGPVYGYTF.

In this sample, this clone turned up a few times. The rearrangement uses TRBV27 and TRBJ1-1, with TRBD1 matching 7 bases. The CDR3 runs 12 residues. The germline CDR1 and CDR2 sequences are MNHEY and SMNVEV (reference sequence). V gave up 3 bases and J gave up 9 bases; unmatched junction bases: 4. The CDR3 DNA follows: TGTGCCAGCAGTTTTACAGGGGCTAAAGCTTTCTTT. Protein sequence: CASSFTGAKAFF.

The chain couples TRBV20-1 to TRBJ2-3; D assignment may be TRBD1 or TRBD2 (5 bases each). This CDR3 contains 12 residues. Germline CDR1 reads DFQATT; CDR2 reads SNEGSKA (reference sequence). Trimming removed 3 bases from V and 5 bases from J, with 9 bases in between. This CDR3 is CSASSGGDTQYF. CDR3 DNA: TGCAGTGCTAGTTCTGGGGGAGATACGCAGTATTTT.

This chain uses TRBV6-2 or TRBV6-3 with TRBJ2-5; TRBD2 matches 7 bases. Germline V CDR1 and CDR2: MNHEY, SVGEGT. The CDR3 length is 15 residues. J gave up 4 bases and V 4 bases, and 9 bases lay outside the gene matches. The CDR3 DNA sequence: TGTGCCAGCAGTTCGCAAACTAGCGTCCGAGAGACCCAGTACTTC. Its protein product is CASSSQTSVRETQYF.

This clone was observed a few times. The chain combines TRBV6-6 with TRBJ1-4, with TRBD1 matching over 7 bases. The germline CDR1 and CDR2 sequences are MNHNY and SVGAGI (reference sequence). The CDR3 is 14 residues long. The trim removed 6 bases at V and 7 bases at J, leaving 8 bases unmatched. The CDR3 reads CASRPDRVREKLFF. The CDR3 DNA reads TGTGCCAGCAGACCTGACAGGGTTCGTGAAAAACTGTTTTTT.

Details on this clone: Its ends do not fully match the called genes, so a read error is possible. This sequence joins TRBV6-5 and TRBJ1-1; possible D gene TRBD1, 5 bases. Germline V gives CDR1 MNHEY, CDR2 SVGAGI. The CDR3 sequence is 14 residues long. The DNA for the CDR3 is TGTGCCAGCAGTTACTCGATTGGGGCAGGGAAGGAGGTTTTT. This sequence encodes CASSYSIGAGKEVF.

CDR3 region: CASRLSSSGIKAFF. The CDR3 region has the DNA TGTGCCAGCAGGCTAAGCTCATCCGGGATCAAAGCTTTCTTT. The rearrangement links TRBV28 to TRBJ1-1; D remains ambiguous. Trimming shortened V by 6 bases and J by 9 bases, and 20 bases separated the two germline ends. In germline, CDR1 is MDHEN, CDR2 SYDVKM. This CDR3 is 14 amino acids long.

The chain is built from TRBV5-1 and TRBJ1-2; perhaps TRBD1 as D (6 bases). Germline loops: CDR1 SGHRS, CDR2 YFSETQ. Trimming took off 2 bases at V and 8 bases at J, with 13 bases between the two ends. This CDR3 is 13 amino acids long. CDR3 bases: TGCGCCAGCAGCTTATTACAGGGAGACGGCTACACCTTC. Its translation: CASSLLQGDGYTF.

Only one count was recorded for this clone. The genes are TRBV4-2 and TRBJ1-2; D gene uncertain. CDR1 and CDR2 (germline): LGHNA, YNFKEQ. The germline V and J ends were trimmed by 4 bases and 2 bases, with 8 bases remaining between them. CDR3 length: 13 amino acids. This CDR3 is CASSPQQNYGYTF. In DNA, the CDR3 is TGTGCCAGCAGCCCACAACAGAACTATGGCTACACCTTC.

A single count supports this clone. The chain combines TRBV7-6 with TRBJ2-3, with TRBD2 identical over 11 bases. Trimming cost V 2 bases and J 5 bases; bases outside gene matches: 9. Germline V gene lookup returns CDR1 SGHVS and CDR2 FNYEAQ. There are 17 residues in the CDR3. Here the CDR3 reads CASSLLGLAGGRDTQYF. CDR3 bases: TGTGCCAGCAGCTTACTGGGTCTAGCGGGAGGTAGAGATACGCAGTATTTT.